The entry that follows covers one TCR beta chain sequence. It has no known antigen specificity. No base quality information exists; no much larger clone differs at one position. The sample belongs to a study of cytomegalovirus exposure and HLA in healthy donors (dated by TCRdb to about 2017). Looking at the study overall: An earlier analysis of about 560 of the donors reported over 250 Gb of sequence data and 90 million to 120 million unique TCR beta sequences obtained from about 179 million T cells. The study was designed to test whether signatures of past pathogen exposure could be identified by cataloging public T cell receptors. The study profiled the T cell repertoires of under 700 subjects by immunosequencing and related them to cytomegalovirus serostatus. Among about 400 genotyped donors of the cohort, an average of approximately 240,000 unique TCR beta nucleotide sequences was sequenced per donor, of which roughly 17% were non-productive. Rather than drawing on any new phenotypic data, the later analysis identified candidate immune exposures from TCR beta sequences and the way those sequences occurred across donors. An early release covering roughly 640 HLA-typed donors comprised roughly 300 gigabases of sequencing data and around 86 million unique TCR sequences. HLA typing included class I and class II loci at four-digit resolution. Along with the approximately 700-subject first cohort, a separate validation cohort of over a hundred different subjects was used. To predict cytomegalovirus infection status, the study combined high-throughput TCR immunosequencing, statistical association of individual TCRs with disease status, and machine learning. In an earlier analysis of roughly 540 of the donors, high-throughput TCR beta sequencing was used to judge whether each TCR beta V gene segment behaved as functional or pseudogenic. In a later analysis, previously published TCR beta repertoires from 670 or so donors were re-analyzed and high-resolution HLA genotyping was added so that TCR occurrence patterns could be studied. Because of strong linkage in the cohort, roughly five DR-DQ haplotypes were treated as single units for association and clustering. Typing coverage varied by locus: about 620-630 donors for A, B, C, DRB1 and DQB1; approximately 520 for DQA1; about 600 for DPA1; some 470 for DPB1. All discovery cohort repertoires had been generated on a single sequencing platform. A later genetic analysis used genome-wide SNP genotypes for about 65% of the roughly 670 donors, treating that subset as a discovery cohort. Donor age, sex, ethnicity and CMV serostatus were collected together with the repertoire data. Of the 300 to 400 genotyped donors, around 81% fell in the genetic ancestry cluster associated with self-reported Caucasian donors. What the authors observed across the whole study: The study gave a list of 150 to 200 TCR beta chains associated with cytomegalovirus. HLA typing was unavailable for some donors at each locus, so association tests used only the typed subset. When HLA alleles, especially DR and DQ, strongly co-occurred, attributing TCR associations to individual alleles was difficult. Over 15 rarely observed V segments, including chromosome 9 orphons, were excluded from the earlier analysis of approximately 600 of the donors because counts were too low. Across donors, most TCR sequences were observed very rarely, whereas some public TCRs were present in many individuals. A later analysis reported that several top co-occurrence clusters appeared linked to parvovirus B19, influenza, CMV and Epstein-Barr virus. A further reported finding was that TCR beta sequences accurately predicted the HLA-A and HLA-B alleles for most subjects in the first cohort. A few of the identified cytomegalovirus-associated TCR beta chains were confirmed in vitro to be specific for cytomegalovirus antigens. The classifier was reported to diagnose cytomegalovirus status with high specificity and sensitivity in both the original and validation cohorts. CMV serostatus was the only immune exposure information available for the cohort. A group of highly shared sequence variants was considered likely to be a technical artifact of the sequencing pipeline. Compared with the roughly 700-donor mean, donors in an Asian-associated ancestry cluster had fewer N-insertions in productive TCRs, according to a later genetic analysis. Presence/absence analyses assumed roughly uniform sequencing depth across donors, an assumption that may not hold. Broadly in line with IMGT annotations, most TCR beta V segments showed up in productive rearrangements about 87% or about 30% of the time in an earlier analysis of approximately 640 of the donors. In a later analysis, most CMV-associated TCR beta chains were found to appear HLA-restricted, with HLA associations seemingly driven largely by CMV exposure. A later analysis found that HLA-associated TCR beta chains were more clonally expanded and had lower generation probabilities than equally common non-associated chains. The cohort was sequenced for TCR beta chains only, and without alpha or paired-chain data the features that could be detected were limited. The authors suggested that the approach could potentially be extended to other disease states and immunological phenotypes. Correlated functional status among segregating V segments might reflect linkage disequilibrium, but an unknown experimental factor could not be ruled out. Specific HLA alleles were associated with 16,951 TCR beta sequences at a false discovery rate of 0.05 in a later analysis. A later analysis found that TCR association rates varied across HLA loci, with DRB1 alleles showing the most associated TCRs and HLA-C alleles the fewest. A later genetic analysis associated a missense DCLRE1C variant with V-gene and J-gene trimming of TCR beta chains, and an independent cohort replicated the association.

The library was made by the immunoSEQ multiplex PCR assay. The multiplex PCR relied on a mix of 60 forward primers for TCR Vbeta segments and 13 reverse primers for TCR Jbeta segments. A multiplex PCR assay on genomic DNA amplified the CDR3 region of rearranged TCR beta genes. The Illumina HiSeq System was used to sequence the amplified TCR beta libraries as 87-base-pair reads. As for the authors' bioinformatics: Across the roughly 700 repertoires, a later analysis counted 60 million to 90 million unique TCR beta chains, 9.5 million to 12 million of which were shared by at least two donors. Raw reads were error-corrected and collapsed into unique sequences with a nearest-neighbor algorithm that merged closely related sequences to remove PCR and sequencing errors. CDR3 sequences were aligned to IMGT reference sequences to assign V, D and J gene segments. For a sequence to be retained, a match of at least six nucleotides to both a V gene segment and a J gene segment was required. Rearrangements were called productive when the CDR3 lacked stop codons and stayed in frame with V and J; all others were non-productive. CDR3 was defined by IMGT convention, running from the second conserved V-encoded cysteine to the conserved J-encoded phenylalanine. Sequences without an unambiguous match to a single V gene segment were excluded from the earlier analysis of approximately 600 of the donors. In an earlier analysis of 587 of the donors, V segments were called functional above 56.7% productive rearrangements and were called segregating when the between-donor standard deviation exceeded 5%. A statistical classification framework was built to diagnose cytomegalovirus status from the catalog of TCR beta chain sequences. V and J gene assignment, in a later analysis, came from comparing TCR nucleotide sequences with IMGT/GENE-DB human TR gene sequences. Using the TCRdist pipeline, a later analysis assigned CDR3 sequences along with most-parsimonious VDJ recombination scenarios. In a later analysis, every TCR beta chain was defined by the combination of its CDR3 amino acid sequence and its V-gene family, and reads without a unique V-gene family were dropped. A later analysis removed nearly 600 highly shared, low-generation-probability nucleotide sequences to deal with suspected cross-contamination and a sequencing artifact. In a later analysis, a clonal expansion index for each public chain was calculated from normalized within-repertoire ranks of inferred template counts. In a later analysis, generation probabilities were computed with a VDJ recombination model fitted to out-of-frame rearrangements, and the resulting probabilities were checked against IGoR. Hypergeometric tests were used in a later analysis to score TCR-TCR, TCR-HLA and TCR-CMV co-occurrence, with a repertoire-size bias correction applied to the TCR pairs. False discovery rates were estimated in a later analysis by permuting HLA or CMV assignments 20 times. In a later analysis, co-occurring TCRs were grouped with DBSCAN, and TCRdist sequence similarity was added when clustering was performed within HLA-allele-positive subsets. For co-occurrence clustering, repertoires with fewer than 30,000 or more than 120,000 public chains were excluded, along with five repertoires with anomalous nucleotide sharing. TCRdb took over this immuneACCESS table, retaining in-frame rearrangements with V and J assigned. Such tables are incomplete; in checked studies, under half of the missing clones stem from an unresolved V gene, and the remainder is unexplained. That table is the source of V, J and clone size, and D and trimming were worked out from the DNA. The sample contains 95,000 to 150,000 clones, about 80% of them found a single time. Together, the top ten hold over 25% of the sample.

The cohort consisted of 600 or so healthy bone marrow donors. At the time of sampling, every cohort member was nominally healthy, though immune exposures that went unrecorded were likely present. The donor tested CMV seropositive, placing the donor among the roughly 300 seropositive members of the cohort. Each donor provided a peripheral blood sample, and peripheral blood mononuclear cells were used for TCR beta sequencing. Genomic DNA extraction from the blood cell samples was performed with the Qiagen DNeasy Blood Extraction Kit. Sequences were obtained from PBMCs. The clonotype comes from a man aged 55-75 years in good health and CMV-seropositive.

The DNA reads TGTGCCAGCAGTTTAAATGTGATCGGGAGCCGAGTTTACGAGCAGTACTTC. Its protein is CASSLNVIGSRVYEQYF. The receptor chain draws on TRBV27 and TRBJ2-7; TRBD2 is a possible D gene, resting on 6 matching bases. From cysteine to phenylalanine, the CDR3 is 17 amino acids long. Just the 51-base CDR3 DNA is kept, in frame starting at base 1. Looking up the germline V gene (reference sequence) yields CDR1 MNHEY and CDR2 SMNVEV. Between the V and J ends, shortened by 2 bases and 4 bases respectively, the junction contains 21 bases.